This TCR beta chain was retrieved from a study of PD-1 blockade in classical Hodgkin lymphoma. Background on the study: Patients were dosed intravenously with nivolumab at 3 mg/kg every 2 weeks. Study results and limitations: CD4+ TCR diversity, unlike CD8+, rose significantly by C4D1. Those starting nivolumab under 1 year post-ASCT were excluded. At baseline, newly diagnosed patients reportedly showed less TCR diversity than healthy donors.

Trimming removed 1 base from V and 1 base from J; junction bases left unmatched: 3. The V gene's germline CDR1 is SGHDT and CDR2 YYEEEE. This CDR3 contains 16 residues. TCRdb's copy holds only in-frame clones and misses some; the assay was immunoSEQ multiplex PCR. The sample includes approximately 99,000 clones, roughly 79% of them seen just once. After autologous stem cell transplantation all patients relapsed, and prior brentuximab vedotin exposure differed between cohorts. In regard to this clone: The target antigen is unknown.

The material sequenced was peripheral blood mononuclear cells (PBMCs), taken before the second cycle of nivolumab. This chain joins TRBV5-6 and TRBJ2-2, with 8 positions matching TRBD2. This TCR derives from a human donor with classical Hodgkin lymphoma. For the CDR3, the DNA is TGTGCCAGCAGCTTGTTTGCGGGAGGGAACACCGGGGAGCTGTTTTTT. Amino acids: CASSLFAGGNTGELFF. Full variable domain (outside the CDR3, taken from reference TRBV5-6 and TRBJ2-2): DAGVTQSPTHLIKTRGQQVTLRCSPKSGHDTVSWYQQALGQGPQFIFQYYEEEERQRGNFPDRFSGHQFPNYSSELNVNALLLGDSALYLCASSLFAGGNTGELFFGEGSRLTVL.